These 18 T cell receptor beta chains were all obtained from the same sample, sequenced in a study of lymphopenia after photon versus proton radiotherapy. Assay used: immunoSEQ multiplex PCR; TCRdb lists only in-frame clones, some missing. The table lists roughly 67,000 clones, roughly 93% of them singletons. The specimen comprised peripheral blood, sampled from a patient treated with photon-based radiotherapy. All receptors derive from a woman aged 65 to 85 with pancreatic cancer.

The rearrangement uses TRBV18 and TRBJ2-7, with 9 bases aligning to TRBD1. Germline CDR1 KGHSH, CDR2 LQKENI. This CDR3 region has 16 residues. J gave up 2 bases and V 1 base, and 6 bases lay outside the gene matches. The CDR3 loop is CASSPLGQGGAYEQYF. Here the CDR3 DNA reads TGTGCCAGCTCACCACTGGGACAGGGAGGCGCCTACGAGCAGTACTTC.

The CDR3 spells CASSQVTGGTTDTQYF. In DNA, the CDR3 is TGCGCCAGCAGCCAAGTGACAGGGGGTACCACAGATACGCAGTATTTT. The rearrangement links TRBV4-1 to TRBJ2-3, with TRBD1 matching over 9 bases. Germline CDR1 MGHRA, CDR2 YSYEKL. This CDR3 region has 16 residues. Trimming removed 1 base from V and 2 bases from J; junction bases left unmatched: 4.

The chain uses TRBV30 and TRBJ2-5, with D possibly matching TRBD2 (6 bases). CDR1 and CDR2 (germline): GTSNPN, SVGIG (reference sequence). CDR3 size: 15 residues. V was trimmed by 2 bases and J by 5 bases, leaving 18 bases between them. CDR3 residues: CAWSPLNGRSETQYF. DNA for the CDR3: TGTGCCTGGAGTCCTTTGAACGGGAGAAGCGAGACCCAGTACTTC.

J is TRBJ2-1 and V is TRBV28, with 7 bases identical to TRBD2. The germline V gene has CDR1 MDHEN and CDR2 SYDVKM. The CDR3 runs to 14 residues. V trimming: 11 bases; J trimming: 7 bases; junction bases outside the gene matches: 14. CDR3 in DNA: TGTGCCCCCCTCATTCGCGGGGGACGAAATGAGCAGTTCTTC. As protein: CAPLIRGGRNEQFF.

The rearrangement uses TRBV28 and TRBJ1-2, with D unclear. This CDR3 spans 13 amino acids. V lost 6 bases and J 5 bases, leaving 13 bases between the germline ends. In germline, CDR1 is MDHEN, CDR2 SYDVKM. The CDR3 is CASSPGSRYGYTF. CDR3 DNA: TGTGCCAGCAGCCCGGGCAGCCGATATGGCTACACCTTC.

This chain joins TRBV7-8 and TRBJ1-1; a possible D gene is TRBD1 (6 bases). CDR3 length: 14 amino acids. Germline V gene lookup returns CDR1 SGHVS and CDR2 FQNEAQ. V was trimmed by 5 bases and J by 3 bases, leaving 13 bases between them. CDR3 region: CASSTTRGDTEAFF. The CDR3 DNA reads TGTGCCAGCAGCACAACCAGGGGAGACACTGAAGCTTTCTTT.

The chain carries TRBV30 and TRBJ2-7; TRBD1 matches 8 bases. CDR3 length equals 12 residues. CDR1 is GTSNPN, CDR2 SVGIG, per germline (reference sequence). The V and J ends lost 1 base and 12 bases, in that order; junction bases with no gene match: 8. CDR3 sequence (DNA): TGTGCCTGGAGTGCCGGACAGGGTAGTGTGTACTTC. It translates to CAWSAGQGSVYF.

The chain combines TRBV5-1 with TRBJ1-1; D unclear. V lost 1 base and J lost 4, with 8 bases in between. This CDR3 is 13 amino acids long. The V gene's germline CDR1 is SGHRS and CDR2 YFSETQ. CDR3 sequence: CASSLILGTEAFF. DNA of the CDR3: TGCGCCAGCAGCTTGATTTTGGGCACTGAAGCTTTCTTT.

J is TRBJ2-1 and V is TRBV4-1; D gene ambiguous. The CDR3 is made up of 14 amino acids. V was shortened by 1 base and J by 7 bases, with 11 bases between the two germline ends. CDR1 MGHRA and CDR2 YSYEKL come from the germline V gene. The CDR3 loop is CASSQADRRNEQFF. The CDR3 bases are TGCGCCAGCAGCCAAGCGGACCGTCGTAATGAGCAGTTCTTC.

The rearrangement joins TRBV7-9 to TRBJ2-3; 7 nucleotides align to TRBD2. J was trimmed by 2 bases and V by 7 bases; bases with no gene match: 9. Germline V CDR1 and CDR2: SEHNR, FQNEAQ (reference sequence). There are 15 residues in the CDR3. Here the CDR3 DNA reads TGTGCCAGCAACGAAGGACTAGAGGTCACAGATACGCAGTATTTT. Its protein is CASNEGLEVTDTQYF.

The genes are TRBV29-1 and TRBJ2-3; the match to TRBD2 covers 10 bases. The CDR3 runs 15 residues. CDR1 and CDR2 from the germline V gene are SQVTM and ANQGSEA. The junction had 6 bases not matched to a gene; V was cut back by 4 bases and J by 2 bases. CDR3 loop: CSVAGTSVATDTQYF. The CDR3 nucleotides read TGCAGCGTTGCGGGGACTAGCGTCGCCACAGATACGCAGTATTTT.

There are a few counts of this clone. The chain joins TRBV2 to TRBJ2-2; TRBD1 matches at 9 bases. CDR1 and CDR2 (germline): SNHLY, FYNNEI. The CDR3 covers 15 residues. The J segment lost 5 bases and the V segment lost 4 bases, leaving 5 bases of the junction unmatched. CDR3 DNA: TGTGCCAGCAGTGTCGACAGGGGGTCTACCGGGGAGCTGTTTTTT. Its protein product is CASSVDRGSTGELFF.

J is TRBJ1-2 and V is TRBV30, with D possibly being TRBD1 (6 bases). Trimming stripped 3 bases from V and 2 bases from J, with 7 bases between. The CDR3 is made up of 12 amino acids. Germline CDR1 reads GTSNPN; CDR2 reads SVGIG (reference sequence). The CDR3 reads CAWRQGNYGYTF. CDR3 sequence (DNA): TGTGCCTGGAGACAGGGAAACTATGGCTACACCTTC.

The rearrangement links TRBV4-3 to TRBJ1-6; D may be TRBD1 (5 bases). CDR1 and CDR2 from the germline V gene are LGHNA and YSLEER. V was shortened by 3 bases and J by 7 bases, with 7 bases between the two germline ends. The CDR3 is made up of 13 amino acids. CDR3 sequence: CASSQQGNSPLHF. The CDR3 nucleotides read TGCGCCAGCAGCCAGCAGGGAAATTCACCCCTCCACTTT.

V gene TRBV6-6 combines with J gene TRBJ2-2; D is ambiguous. Germline-derived CDR1 and CDR2 are MNHNY and SVGAGI (reference sequence). Trimming removed 8 bases at V and 2 bases at J, with 9 bases between. The CDR3 has 13 residues. This CDR3 is CASQAPNTGELFF. CDR3 bases: TGTGCCAGCCAGGCCCCTAACACCGGGGAGCTGTTTTTT.

V and J are TRBV29-1 and TRBJ2-1, with TRBD2 matching 11 bases. In germline, CDR1 is SQVTM, CDR2 ANQGSEA. Trimming took 7 bases from V and 7 from J; bases not matched to a gene: 6. CDR3 size: 13 residues. The CDR3 is CSGGSGRVNEQFF. DNA of the CDR3: TGCAGCGGCGGTAGCGGGAGGGTTAATGAGCAGTTCTTC.

The chain combines TRBV18 with TRBJ2-2; D not certain. Germline V CDR1 and CDR2: KGHSH, LQKENI. This CDR3 contains 15 residues. Trimming cost V 2 bases and J 4 bases, with 11 bases left between them. CDR3 sequence (DNA): TGTGCCAGCTCACCATGGGGATCTGGCACCGGGGAGCTGTTTTTT. This sequence encodes CASSPWGSGTGELFF.

The chain employs TRBV25-1 and TRBJ1-1; no clear D gene. Trimming cost V 9 bases and J 1 base, with 12 bases left between them. The CDR3 totals 13 residues. The germline CDR1 and CDR2 sequences are MGHDK and SYGVNS. As DNA, the CDR3 is TGTGCCAGTAGCGGACCGGGGAACACTGAAGCTTTCTTT. This codes for CASSGPGNTEAFF.